Listed below are T cell receptor beta chains from one sample, sequenced in a study of blood T cell repertoires in COVID-19. Sequencing was performed with immunoSEQ multiplex PCR; in TCRdb, only in-frame clones are kept and a portion is missing. The sample lists about 60,000 clones; just over 85% were seen once. Material for sequencing was peripheral blood. Source of these receptors: a man between 60 and 75 years old with acute or convalescent COVID-19. The CDR3 runs from the conserved cysteine through the conserved F or W.

v_call | cdr3_aa
TRBV30 | CAWSRDRPNGYTF
TRBV7-7 | CASSPLGQGARETQYF
TRBV11-2 | CASSFRGTNEKLFF
TRBV7-2 | CASRLTGQGLYEQYF
TRBV28 | CASSFDRGLTGELFF
TRBV6-5 | CASSSRGGTEAFF
TRBV6-5 | CASTSSAPYNEQFF
TRBV3-1/TRBV3-2 | CASSQAGRVYNEQFF
TRBV5-1 | CASSPPGLAREQYF
TRBV11-3 | CASSALPGSLDEQFF
TRBV5-1 | CASSTAGGSYEQYF
TRBV30 | CASSSGARRDTQYF
TRBV30 | CAWSLAGLNTGELFF
TRBV20-1 | CSARADNEQFF
TRBV5-1 | CASAGTGGTDTQYF
TRBV10-3 | CAISESTAGRGAFF
TRBV27 | CASADSHSTDTQYF
TRBV7-9 | CASSLQGLRNEQYF
TRBV18 | CASSRVGRTYEQYF
TRBV29-1 | CSVEPTYNEQFF
TRBV5-1 | CASSFEGGSNQPQHF
TRBV5-1 | CASSLEGGTYNEQFF